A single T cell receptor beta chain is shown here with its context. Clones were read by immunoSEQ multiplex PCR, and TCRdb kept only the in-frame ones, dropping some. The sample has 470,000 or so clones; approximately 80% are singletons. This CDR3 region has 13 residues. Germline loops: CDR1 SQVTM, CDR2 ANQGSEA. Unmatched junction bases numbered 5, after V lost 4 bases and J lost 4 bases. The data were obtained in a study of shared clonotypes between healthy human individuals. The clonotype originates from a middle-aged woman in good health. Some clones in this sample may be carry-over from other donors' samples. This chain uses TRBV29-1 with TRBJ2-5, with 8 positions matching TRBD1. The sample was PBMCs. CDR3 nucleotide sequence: TGCAGCGTTGGGGGACAGGTTGGAGAGACCCAGTACTTC. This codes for CSVGGQVGETQYF.